Presented here are 24 T cell receptor beta chains from one specimen sequenced in a study of type 1 regulatory T cells (dated by TCRdb to about 2021). Sequencing took place on an Illumina MiSeq. In-frame beta chains were kept once TCRdb had trimmed the public reads at Q25 with fastp and called clones with MiXCR. CDR3 protein sequences are deduplicated, and each keeps its most common genes and DNA. The table for this sample lists 88,000 or so distinct CDR3 sequences; roughly 28% of them were counted only once. The top ten constitute roughly 2.2% of the sample. The sequencing input was CD4+ T cells, either the whole sample or a sorted fraction (not recorded which). All receptors derive from a human donor in good health.

This chain uses TRBV18 with TRBJ2-7; the D call may be TRBD1 or TRBD2 (5 bases each). Germline-derived CDR1 and CDR2 are KGHSH and LQKENI. CDR3 length equals 14 residues. The ends were cut back, 1 base at V and 6 bases at J, with 13 bases in the middle. The CDR3 region has the DNA TGTGCCAGCTCACCACGTGTCAGGGACGGCGAGCAGTACTTC. Protein product: CASSPRVRDGEQYF.

The chain joins TRBV11-2 to TRBJ2-1; D gene ambiguous. This CDR3 spans 13 amino acids. The germline V and J ends were trimmed by 4 bases and 5 bases, with 9 bases remaining between them. Germline assignment: CDR1 SGHAT and CDR2 FQNNGV. This chain's CDR3 is CASSSLPDNEQFF. DNA for the CDR3: TGTGCCAGCAGCTCCTTACCCGACAATGAGCAGTTCTTC.

This chain connects TRBV5-4 to TRBJ2-7; no firm D call. Germline V gene lookup returns CDR1 SGHNT and CDR2 YYREEE (reference sequence). The CDR3 contains 14 residues. Deletions cut 2 bases from V and 3 bases from J, with 12 bases between. The CDR3 protein is CASSLEPESYEQYF. CDR3 nucleotide sequence: TGTGCCAGCAGCTTAGAGCCCGAAAGCTACGAGCAGTACTTC.

This clonotype was counted a few times. The genes are TRBV5-1 and TRBJ1-1; TRBD1 might be the D (5 bases). From germline, CDR1 is SGHRS and CDR2 YFSETQ. This CDR3 has 14 amino acids. Trimming took off 3 bases at V and 1 base at J, with 10 bases between the two ends. The CDR3 nucleotides are TGCGCCAGCAGCTCTTCCACAGGGAACACTGAAGCTTTCTTT. Protein: CASSSSTGNTEAFF.

This sequence joins TRBV5-1 and TRBJ2-7; D perhaps matches TRBD1 (6 bases). Germline V gene sequence: CDR1 SGHRS, CDR2 YFSETQ. The germline V and J ends were trimmed by 0 bases and 5 bases, with 15 bases remaining between them. The CDR3 is 15 residues long. The CDR3 loop is CASSLAQGKYDEQYF. The CDR3 nucleotides are TGCGCCAGCAGCTTGGCGCAGGGGAAGTACGACGAGCAGTACTTC.

This clonotype was seen a handful of times. This chain links TRBV7-6 with TRBJ1-4; TRBD1 agrees at 7 bases. This CDR3 spans 15 amino acids. Germline CDR1 is SGHVS and CDR2 is FNYEAQ. Unmatched junction bases numbered 10, after V lost 5 bases and J lost 7 bases. In nucleotides, the CDR3 is TGTGCCAGCAGCCAAACAGGGGCTGTGGTTGAAAAACTGTTTTTT. It translates to CASSQTGAVVEKLFF.

This clonotype turned up a few times. The chain combines TRBV20-1 with TRBJ2-1; 7 bases fit TRBD2. The CDR3 spans 16 residues. J was trimmed by 1 base and V by 1 base; bases with no gene match: 7. Germline values: CDR1 DFQATT, CDR2 SNEGSKA (reference sequence). The CDR3 bases are TGCAGTGCTAGAGGTTGGAGTAGCGGGTCCTACAATGAGCAGTTCTTC. Its translation: CSARGWSSGSYNEQFF.

This chain connects TRBV7-9 to TRBJ2-3; D possibly corresponds to TRBD2 (5 bases). Germline V CDR1 and CDR2: SEHNR, FQNEAQ (reference sequence). The CDR3 covers 12 residues. Trimming took off 1 base at V and 9 bases at J, with 8 bases between the two ends. The CDR3 region has the DNA TGTGCCAGCAGCTTAGATGAGGGAACGCAGTATTTT. The encoded protein is CASSLDEGTQYF.

This clonotype was found a few times. The rearrangement links TRBV5-1 to TRBJ2-7; tentative D call: TRBD2 (6 bases). The germline V gene has CDR1 SGHRS and CDR2 YFSETQ. The length of the CDR3 is 13 residues. V shed 6 bases and J shed 2 bases, with 12 bases lying between them. The CDR3 coding sequence is TGCGCCAGCACAAGCGGGCCCACCTACGAGCAGTACTTC. It specifies CASTSGPTYEQYF.

The V call is TRBV28, the J call TRBJ2-2; D is possibly TRBD2 (5 bases). Trimming cost V 6 bases and J 2 bases, with 10 bases left between them. CDR3 length equals 14 residues. CDR1 is MDHEN, CDR2 SYDVKM, per germline. This chain's CDR3 is CASRRRTNTGELFF. In nucleotides, the CDR3 is TGTGCCAGCAGAAGGAGGACTAACACCGGGGAGCTGTTTTTT.

The sample holds a few counts of this clonotype. The chain carries TRBV6-2 or TRBV6-3 and TRBJ2-7, with D maybe TRBD1 (6 bases). V was shortened by 5 bases and J by 2 bases, with 19 bases between the two germline ends. Looked up from germline, CDR1 is MNHEY and CDR2 is SVGEGT. The CDR3 is 16 residues long. CDR3 in DNA: TGTGCCAGCAGTGAACAGGGCCCCAACAACCCCTACGAGCAGTACTTC. Encoded protein: CASSEQGPNNPYEQYF.

This clonotype was counted a few times. V is TRBV7-2 and J is TRBJ2-3; no reliable D call. The CDR3 is 15 amino acids. Trimming took off 3 bases at V and 2 bases at J, with 12 bases between the two ends. CDR1 is SGHTA, CDR2 FQGNSA, per germline. CDR3 DNA: TGTGCCAGCAGCTTTCCGGCGACCTACACAGATACGCAGTATTTT. It is translated as CASSFPATYTDTQYF.

This clonotype was observed a single time. This chain connects TRBV30 to TRBJ1-1; weak D call: TRBD1 (5 bases). Germline V lookup: CDR1 GTSNPN, CDR2 SVGIG (reference sequence). V was shortened by 3 bases and J by 0 bases, with 11 bases between the two germline ends. The CDR3 runs to 14 residues. The CDR3 loop reads CAWSLRTLNTEAFF. The CDR3 nucleotides read TGTGCCTGGAGCCTTAGGACACTGAACACTGAAGCTTTCTTT.

This CDR3 is CASRFRLARISYEQYF. DNA for the CDR3: TGTGCAAGTCGCTTCCGACTAGCGAGAATCTCCTACGAGCAGTACTTC. The rearrangement joins TRBV12-2 to TRBJ2-7; TRBD2, as called in the table, went unchecked against the DNA. TRBV12-2 is assigned pseudogene status. This CDR3 spans 16 amino acids.

The J gene is TRBJ1-2, the V gene TRBV29-1; no clear D gene. Looked up from germline, CDR1 is SQVTM and CDR2 is ANQGSEA. The CDR3 has 14 amino acids. Trimming took off 2 bases at V and 5 bases at J, with 15 bases between the two ends. The CDR3 DNA reads TGCAGCGTTGAACCGCGGGGAGGGCAGTATGGCTACACCTTC. Its translation is CSVEPRGGQYGYTF.

The chain combines TRBV30 with TRBJ1-5; unclear D gene. V dropped 0 bases and J dropped 7 bases, with 13 bases sitting between them. This CDR3 spans 14 amino acids. Germline loops: CDR1 GTSNPN, CDR2 SVGIG (reference sequence). The CDR3 reads CAWSVRGSGQPQHF. CDR3 nucleotides: TGTGCCTGGAGTGTCCGGGGATCAGGACAGCCCCAGCATTTT.

The genes are TRBV9 and TRBJ2-7; D gene uncertain. Germline V gives CDR1 SGDLS, CDR2 YYNGEE. The CDR3 sequence is 14 residues long. Between the trimmed V and J ends, which lost 4 bases and 0 bases, there was a span of 11 bases. The CDR3 reads CASSPQTISYEQYF. The CDR3 bases are TGTGCCAGCAGCCCCCAAACAATCTCCTACGAGCAGTACTTC.

Many counts were recorded for this clonotype. The rearrangement uses TRBV11-1 and TRBJ2-3; D not resolved. The CDR3 extends over 12 amino acids. CDR1 and CDR2 from the germline V gene are SGHAT and FQDESV (reference sequence). The V gene lost 1 base and the J gene lost 1 base, with 0 bases spanning the gap. In nucleotides, the CDR3 is TGTGCCAGCAGCTTAGGCACAGATACGCAGTATTTT. Amino acids: CASSLGTDTQYF.

This rearrangement joins TRBV19 to TRBJ1-3, with D hard to call. Trimming pared 7 bases from V and 0 bases from J, leaving 13 bases between. Germline CDR1 LNHDA, CDR2 SQIVND (reference sequence). The CDR3 totals 15 residues. As DNA, the CDR3 is TGTGCCAGTACCGACATTCTGAGCTCTGGAAACACCATATATTTT. Amino acid sequence: CASTDILSSGNTIYF.

This clonotype occurred many times. The CDR3 nucleotides are TGCGCCAGCAGCATAGACAGGAACAATGAGCAGTTCTTC. Amino acids: CASSIDRNNEQFF. The rearrangement links TRBV5-1 to TRBJ2-1; D is perhaps TRBD1 (6 bases). Germline values: CDR1 SGHRS, CDR2 YFSETQ. Deletions cut 4 bases from V and 5 bases from J, with 10 bases between. The CDR3 is 13 residues long.

This clonotype showed up just a few times. The chain is built from TRBV4-3 and TRBJ2-3, with 11 bases lining up with TRBD2. After removal of 1 base from V and 0 bases from J, the junction contained 0 bases not matched to a gene. The CDR3 loop spans 16 amino acids. CDR1 and CDR2 (germline): LGHNA, YSLEER. The CDR3 nucleotides read TGCGCCAGCAGCCAAGGGACTAGCGGGAGCACAGATACGCAGTATTTT. Translation gives CASSQGTSGSTDTQYF.

The chain is built from TRBV20-1 and TRBJ2-5; 9 bases line up with TRBD2. The ends lost 3 bases at V and 3 bases at J; junction bases unmatched: 8. The CDR3 covers 15 residues. Germline V gene data show CDR1 as DFQATT and CDR2 as SNEGSKA (reference sequence). CDR3 sequence: CSASGAGGREETQYF. Written as DNA, the CDR3 is TGCAGTGCTAGCGGGGCTGGCGGGAGGGAAGAGACCCAGTACTTC.

V is TRBV12-3 or TRBV12-4 and J is TRBJ2-5; perhaps TRBD1 as D (6 bases). The CDR3 loop spans 12 amino acids. Trimming removed 5 bases at V and 3 bases at J, with 7 bases between. CDR3 bases: TGTGCCAGCAGTAACAGGGAAGAGACCCAGTACTTC. Translating it yields CASSNREETQYF.

This clonotype was seen ten or more times. The chain employs TRBV20-1 and TRBJ2-1, with 9 positions matching TRBD2. The germline gives CDR1 DFQATT, CDR2 SNEGSKA (reference sequence). The CDR3 loop spans 16 amino acids. Unmatched junction bases numbered 16, after V lost 8 bases and J lost 5 bases. The CDR3 sequence is CSSARDRQRGDNEQFF. In DNA, the CDR3 is TGCAGTTCGGCTCGGGACCGCCAGCGGGGGGACAATGAGCAGTTCTTC.